The 13 T cell receptor beta chains presented below share a single source sample, sequenced in a study of T cell responses to AZD1222 COVID-19 vaccine. Only in-frame clones appear in the TCRdb table, and some are missing; sequencing was by immunoSEQ multiplex PCR. The data show some 120,000 clones, 88% seen once. Sequenced material: peripheral blood, taken on day 0 of AZD1222 vaccination. Every receptor here comes from an adult in good health.

This rearrangement joins TRBV18 to TRBJ2-4; 9 nucleotides agree with TRBD1. Germline lookup yields CDR1 KGHSH and CDR2 LQKENI. This CDR3 is built from 14 residues. V gave up 4 bases and J gave up 10 bases; unmatched junction bases: 8. The CDR3 reads CASSLGTGIEIQYF. The CDR3 DNA is TGTGCCAGCTCACTGGGGACAGGGATAGAAATTCAGTACTTC.

V usage is TRBV19 and J usage is TRBJ2-2; 9 bases are shared with TRBD2. The CDR3 is 14 residues long. Trimming took 6 bases from V and 6 from J; bases not matched to a gene: 5. Germline lookup yields CDR1 LNHDA and CDR2 SQIVND (reference sequence). CDR3 region: CASREGLASGELFF. The CDR3 nucleotides are TGTGCCAGTAGGGAAGGACTAGCGTCCGGGGAGCTGTTTTTT.

The gene calls are TRBV5-4 and TRBJ1-2, with a weak D call TRBD1 (5 bases). Trimming removed 6 bases at V and 0 bases at J, with 18 bases between. There are 16 residues in the CDR3. Germline V CDR1 and CDR2: SGHNT, YYREEE (reference sequence). The CDR3 reads CASTLGLRGPNYGYTF. For the CDR3, the DNA is TGTGCCAGCACCCTGGGACTTCGAGGGCCTAACTATGGCTACACCTTC.

The chain uses TRBV7-3 and TRBJ1-2; 11 bases are shared with TRBD1. The CDR3 length is 14 residues. Germline values: CDR1 SGHTA, CDR2 FQGTGA. V lost 3 bases, J lost 8 bases, and 5 bases stayed unmatched. This CDR3 reads CASSFGQGAGGYTF. The CDR3, as DNA: TGTGCCAGCAGCTTCGGACAGGGGGCCGGCGGCTACACCTTC.

This sequence joins TRBV20-1 and TRBJ1-1; unclear D gene. This CDR3 has 11 residues. Per germline, CDR1 DFQATT and CDR2 SNEGSKA (reference sequence). Trimming removed 6 bases from V and 0 bases from J, with 5 bases in between. The CDR3 sequence: CSAGLNTEAFF. The CDR3 DNA sequence: TGCAGTGCAGGATTGAACACTGAAGCTTTCTTT.

This sequence joins TRBV5-1 and TRBJ1-2, with D unresolved. The V gene's germline CDR1 is SGHRS and CDR2 YFSETQ. V lost 0 bases and J 5 bases, leaving 11 bases between the germline ends. This CDR3 comprises 14 residues. The CDR3 here is CASSLGGPRYGYTF. The CDR3 DNA reads as TGCGCCAGCAGCTTGGGAGGTCCGAGGTATGGCTACACCTTC.

The chain has TRBV4-3 and TRBJ2-7, with TRBD1 as a possible D gene (5 bases). Trimming left V 0 bases short and J 4 bases short, with 13 bases between. In germline, CDR1 is LGHNA, CDR2 YSLEER. The CDR3 spans 15 residues. The CDR3 DNA reads TGCGCCAGCAGCCAAGAATGGCAGGGTGGTTACGAGCAGTACTTC. Translation: CASSQEWQGGYEQYF.

The chain recombines TRBV21-1 with TRBJ2-3. TRBV21-1 is a documented pseudogene. CDR3 length equals 17 residues. CDR3 DNA sequence: TGTGCCAGCAGCCCGCAGGGAAAGGGACCCTCTTCGGGTACGCAGTATTTT. Residues: CASSPQGKGPSSGTQYF.

This chain joins TRBV6-1 and TRBJ1-2; D gene unclear. CDR1 and CDR2 (germline): MNHNS, SASEGT. V was cut by 2 bases and J by 8 bases, with 12 bases left in between. The CDR3 is made up of 13 amino acids. The DNA of the CDR3 is TGTGCCAGCAGTGAAACAGATCGAACGGGCTACACCTTC. Translated, it gives CASSETDRTGYTF.

V gene TRBV5-6 combines with J gene TRBJ1-6; 7 bases line up with TRBD1. The length of the CDR3 is 17 residues. Losses at the gene ends were 4 bases for V and 10 bases for J; bases not matched to a gene: 17. Germline CDR1 SGHDT, CDR2 YYEEEE. In DNA, the CDR3 is TGTGCCAGCAGCCCCGAGGGTGTGGCAGGGGGTAACTCACCCCTCCACTTT. This codes for CASSPEGVAGGNSPLHF.

The J gene is TRBJ2-7, the V gene TRBV4-3; 10 nucleotides line up with TRBD1. The CDR3 is 16 amino acids. V lost 1 base, J lost 2 bases, and 5 bases stayed unmatched. The germline V gene encodes CDR1 LGHNA and CDR2 YSLEER. The CDR3 region is CASSQGTGTGAYEQYF. CDR3 nucleotide sequence: TGCGCCAGCAGCCAAGGTACCGGGACAGGGGCCTACGAGCAGTACTTC.

This sequence joins TRBV6-5 and TRBJ1-6; 7 bases fit TRBD1. Germline trimming cut 8 bases from V and 8 bases from J; bases unmatched to any gene: 12. The CDR3 extends over 15 amino acids. The germline V gene encodes CDR1 MNHEY and CDR2 SVGAGI. The CDR3 DNA reads as TGTGCCAGCTACCCGGGACAGATCATTGATTCACCCCTCCACTTT. Its protein is CASYPGQIIDSPLHF.

V and J are TRBV25-1 and TRBJ2-7, with 11 bases matching TRBD2. This CDR3 has 16 amino acids. Trimming cost V 5 bases and J 5 bases; bases outside gene matches: 11. Germline V gene lookup returns CDR1 MGHDK and CDR2 SYGVNS. The CDR3 reads CASSRPSGRLLHEQYF. In DNA form, the CDR3 reads TGTGCCAGCAGTCGTCCTAGCGGGAGGCTACTCCACGAGCAGTACTTC.